This T cell receptor beta chain is drawn from a study of cytomegalovirus exposure and HLA in healthy donors. For this clone: Its matching antigen is unknown.

PCR used 60 Vbeta primers and 13 Jbeta primers. The data were produced by immunoSEQ multiplex PCR, yet TCRdb's version contains in-frame clones alone and is incomplete. This sample has some 150,000 clones, with approximately 79% found just once. CDR1 and CDR2 (germline): MNHNS, SASEGT. V lost 6 bases and J lost 7; bases outside the gene matches: 11. This CDR3 spans 15 amino acids. Points from the study as a whole: Reported results showed that the classifier diagnosed cytomegalovirus status with high specificity and sensitivity.

Sequenced sample: PBMCs. The chain links TRBV6-1 to TRBJ2-3; 9 positions agree with TRBD1. The clonotype was recovered from a man between 35 and 55 years old in good health and CMV-seronegative. CDR3 protein: CASRLGTGKWNTQYF. CDR3 DNA sequence: TGTGCCAGCAGACTTGGGACAGGGAAGTGGAATACGCAGTATTTT.